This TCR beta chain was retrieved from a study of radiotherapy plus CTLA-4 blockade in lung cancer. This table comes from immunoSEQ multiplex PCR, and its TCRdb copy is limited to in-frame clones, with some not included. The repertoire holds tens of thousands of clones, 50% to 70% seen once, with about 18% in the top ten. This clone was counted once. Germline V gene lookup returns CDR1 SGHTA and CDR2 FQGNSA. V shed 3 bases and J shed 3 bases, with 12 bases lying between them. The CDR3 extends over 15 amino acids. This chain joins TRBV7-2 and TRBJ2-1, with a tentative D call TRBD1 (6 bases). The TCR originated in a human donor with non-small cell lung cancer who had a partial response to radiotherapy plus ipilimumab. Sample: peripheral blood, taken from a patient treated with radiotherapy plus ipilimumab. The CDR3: CASSLATGIYNEQFF. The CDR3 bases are TGTGCCAGCAGCTTGGCTACAGGGATCTACAATGAGCAGTTCTTC.